This T cell receptor (beta chain) comes out of a study of CD8 T cells in ankylosing spondylitis. The study, taken as a whole, reports: Reportedly, disease-linked clones are significantly enriched in ankylosing spondylitis patients' matched synovial fluid. With a CD8+ phenotype, disease-linked clones were relatively rare in peripheral blood. Certain motif variants had earlier appeared in reactive arthritis synovial fluid and blood. What appeared characteristic of ankylosing spondylitis blood was a TCR beta motif of several highly homologous variants.

The CDR3 length is 14 residues. Germline V gives CDR1 SGHRS, CDR2 YFSETQ. The germline V and J ends were trimmed by 2 bases and 1 base, with 10 bases remaining between them. There are many counts of this clonotype. Its antigen is unknown. TCRdb used MiXCR to reprocess the 5' RACE reads, holding one entry per CDR3 protein. The sample has under 30,000 distinct CDR3 sequences; roughly 13% are singletons. The J gene is TRBJ2-7, the V gene TRBV5-1; perhaps D is TRBD1 or TRBD2 (6 bases each). The TCR was taken from a male donor with ankylosing spondylitis or in good health (not recorded which). Source material: blood. This CDR3 reads CASSFGGGSYEQYF. In nucleotides, the CDR3 is TGCGCCAGCAGCTTTGGAGGGGGATCCTACGAGCAGTACTTC.